These 23 T cell receptor beta chains were sequenced from one sample in a study of blood T cell repertoires in COVID-19. Measured with immunoSEQ multiplex PCR; TCRdb has only the in-frame clones, and not every one. This table has 350,000 to 450,000 clones, approximately 87% appearing once. Sequenced material: PBMCs or T cells enriched from blood (not recorded which). The receptors were sampled from a middle-aged man in a cohort exposed to, infected with or recovered from COVID-19 (not recorded which).

This sequence joins TRBV27 and TRBJ2-7; D is unresolved. Looked up from germline, CDR1 is MNHEY and CDR2 is SMNVEV (reference sequence). Between the trimmed V and J ends, which lost 6 bases and 3 bases, there was a span of 12 bases. This CDR3 is 13 amino acids long. CDR3 in DNA: TGTGCCAGCAGCCCACAGCTTCGCTACGAGCAGTACTTC. Its translation is CASSPQLRYEQYF.

This clone occurred a few times. The chain uses TRBV6-1 and TRBJ2-1; weak D call: TRBD1 (5 bases). The CDR3 is 16 residues long. The germline CDR1 and CDR2 sequences are MNHNS and SASEGT. V lost 4 bases, J lost 0 bases, and 13 bases lay in between. The CDR3 protein is CASSVMPGYSYNEQFF. CDR3 DNA sequence: TGTGCCAGCAGTGTGATGCCAGGGTACTCCTACAATGAGCAGTTCTTC.

This chain connects TRBV10-3 to TRBJ2-5; TRBD1 matches 12 bases. Germline V CDR1 and CDR2: ENHRY, SYGVKD. The trim removed 5 bases at V and 5 bases at J, leaving 9 bases unmatched. The CDR3 is 16 residues long. The CDR3 loop is CAISTGTGGFGETQYF. As DNA, the CDR3 is TGTGCCATCAGTACCGGGACAGGGGGCTTCGGTGAGACCCAGTACTTC.

This chain links TRBV7-9 with TRBJ1-1; the match to TRBD1 covers 10 bases. Per the germline V gene, CDR1 is SEHNR and CDR2 is FQNEAQ (reference sequence). The CDR3 runs to 17 residues. The ends lost 6 bases at V and 1 base at J; junction bases unmatched: 11. The CDR3 here is CASRPRGDRGENTEAFF. As DNA, the CDR3 is TGTGCCAGCAGACCACGTGGGGACAGGGGTGAGAACACTGAAGCTTTCTTT.

This chain links TRBV3-1 (or the pseudogene TRBV3-2) with TRBJ1-6; the match to TRBD1 covers 7 bases. The ends lost 3 bases at V and 7 bases at J; junction bases unmatched: 0. The CDR3 has 13 amino acids. Germline-derived CDR1 and CDR2 are LGHDT and YNNKEL (reference sequence). CDR3 sequence (DNA): TGTGCCAGCAGCCAGACAGGGAATTCACCCCTCCACTTT. The encoded protein is CASSQTGNSPLHF.

The V gene is TRBV5-4, the J gene TRBJ1-5, with TRBD1 as a possible D gene (6 bases). V lost 3 bases and J lost 5, with 9 bases in between. The CDR3 runs 13 residues. Germline V lookup: CDR1 SGHNT, CDR2 YYREEE (reference sequence). This chain's CDR3 is CASSSDRDQPQHF. Here the CDR3 DNA reads TGTGCCAGCAGCTCGGACAGAGATCAGCCCCAGCATTTT. Full variable domain (remainder filled in from reference TRBV5-4 and TRBJ1-5): ETGVTQSPTHLIKTRGQQVTLRCSSQSGHNTVSWYQQALGQGPQFIFQYYREEENGRGNFPPRFSGLQFPNYSSELNVNALELDDSALYLCASSSDRDQPQHFGDGTRLSIL.

The chain combines TRBV5-1 with TRBJ2-7; D possibly corresponds to TRBD2 (6 bases). CDR3 size: 14 residues. Trimming took off 3 bases at V and 4 bases at J, with 14 bases between the two ends. Germline assignment: CDR1 SGHRS and CDR2 YFSETQ. The DNA of the CDR3 is TGCGCCAGCAGCTCGATGACAGCGGGTTACGAGCAGTACTTC. Protein sequence: CASSSMTAGYEQYF.

The chain couples TRBV24-1 to TRBJ2-2; possible D gene TRBD1, 5 bases. The CDR3 totals 11 residues. V dropped 6 bases and J dropped 8 bases, with 6 bases sitting between them. The V gene's germline CDR1 is KGHDR and CDR2 SFDVKD. CDR3 coding DNA: TGTGCCACCAGTAGGACAGGGGAGCTGTTTTTT. Its protein is CATSRTGELFF.

The CDR3: CASSSGQGGTDTQYF. CDR3 coding DNA: TGTGCCAGCAGCAGCGGACAGGGCGGAACAGATACGCAGTATTTT. The chain joins TRBV28 to TRBJ2-3; TRBD1 aligns across 8 bases. V was pared by 6 bases and J by 3 bases, with 8 bases of the junction left unmatched. The CDR3 consists of 15 residues. CDR1 is MDHEN and CDR2 is SYDVKM in the germline V gene.

The genes are TRBV19 and TRBJ1-2; D gene ambiguous. This CDR3 is built from 13 residues. Between the trimmed V and J ends, which lost 1 base and 8 bases, there was a span of 11 bases. Germline V gene data show CDR1 as LNHDA and CDR2 as SQIVND (reference sequence). This CDR3 reads CASSIGETGGYTF. The CDR3 DNA is TGTGCCAGTAGTATAGGAGAGACTGGGGGCTACACCTTC. Complete variable domain (other parts from reference TRBV19 and TRBJ1-2): DGGITQSPKYLFRKEGQNVTLSCEQNLNHDAMYWYRQDPGQGLRLIYYSQIVNDFQKGDIAEGYSVSREKKESFPLTVTSAQKNPTAFYLCASSIGETGGYTFGSGTRLTVV.

CDR3 residues: CASSWGGSSPLHF. The CDR3 DNA follows: TGTGCCAGCAGTTGGGGGGGCTCATCACCCCTCCACTTT. The rearrangement uses TRBV12-3 or TRBV12-4 and TRBJ1-6, with D maybe TRBD1 (6 bases). This CDR3 comprises 13 residues. V was cut by 4 bases and J by 10 bases, with 11 bases left in between.

Concerning this clone: The same CDR3 is also encoded by other DNA sequences in this sample. The rearrangement uses TRBV2 and TRBJ1-2, with 9 bases aligning to TRBD1. The V segment lost 5 bases and the J segment 2 bases; nucleotides outside the gene matches: 3. From germline, CDR1 is SNHLY and CDR2 FYNNEI. The CDR3 is 14 amino acids. The DNA of the CDR3 is TGTGCCAGCAGTCTACAGGGGGCAAACTATGGCTACACCTTC. Residues: CASSLQGANYGYTF.

The CDR3 DNA follows: TGTGCCAGCAGCCAACCAGGACAGGGGGGCTACACCTTC. This codes for CASSQPGQGGYTF. The chain employs TRBV5-5 and TRBJ1-2; 9 nucleotides align to TRBD1. The J segment lost 8 bases and the V segment lost 4 bases, leaving 6 bases of the junction unmatched. This CDR3 has 13 residues. Per germline, CDR1 SGHKS and CDR2 YYEKEE (reference sequence).

This chain joins TRBV9 and TRBJ1-1; the match to TRBD1 covers 8 bases. The junction had 12 bases not matched to a gene; V was cut back by 4 bases and J by 4 bases. The CDR3 extends over 16 amino acids. Germline loops: CDR1 SGDLS, CDR2 YYNGEE. CDR3 sequence: CASSSTSGGEGTEAFF. CDR3 coding DNA: TGTGCCAGCAGCTCTACCTCAGGGGGCGAGGGCACTGAAGCTTTCTTT.

Only a few counts were recorded for this clone. This rearrangement joins TRBV7-6 to TRBJ2-1, with 11 bases that match TRBD2. Germline trimming cut 7 bases from V and 7 bases from J; bases unmatched to any gene: 9. Germline loops: CDR1 SGHVS, CDR2 FNYEAQ. This CDR3 contains 15 residues. DNA for the CDR3: TGTGCCAGCACCGAACTAGCGGGAGTGTTAAATGAGCAGTTCTTC. This codes for CASTELAGVLNEQFF.

The rearrangement links TRBV18 to TRBJ1-5; D is possibly TRBD1 (6 bases). Trimming cost V 2 bases and J 1 base, with 9 bases left between them. Per the germline V gene, CDR1 is KGHSH and CDR2 is LQKENI. The CDR3 totals 15 residues. The CDR3 DNA sequence: TGTGCCAGCTCACCAGGGGGCTCGAGCAATCAGCCCCAGCATTTT. Protein product: CASSPGGSSNQPQHF.

The V call is TRBV15, the J call TRBJ1-2; possibly TRBD1 for D (6 bases). With 6 bases removed from V and 5 bases from J, the gap between germline ends came to 10 bases. CDR1 and CDR2 from the germline V gene are LNHNV and YYDKDF (reference sequence). There are 12 residues in the CDR3. This CDR3 is CATSIQGYGYTF. The CDR3 bases are TGTGCCACCAGTATACAGGGATATGGCTACACCTTC.

This clone turned up a few times. The gene calls are TRBV6-5 and TRBJ1-2; TRBD1 might be the D (5 bases). Looked up from germline, CDR1 is MNHEY and CDR2 is SVGAGI. The V end lost 7 bases, the J end lost 3 bases, and 18 bases lay between the germline ends. There are 15 residues in the CDR3. CDR3 sequence reads: CASNTQGGGDYGYTF. The CDR3 region has the DNA TGTGCCAGCAACACGCAGGGTGGCGGCGACTATGGCTACACCTTC.

This chain uses TRBV6-6 with TRBJ2-1; TRBD2 aligns across 9 bases. The ends lost 6 bases at V and 6 bases at J; junction bases unmatched: 12. The germline V gene encodes CDR1 MNHNY and CDR2 SVGAGI (reference sequence). This CDR3 is built from 16 residues. The CDR3 is CASRYKVAGDINEQFF. CDR3 in DNA: TGTGCCAGCAGGTATAAGGTAGCGGGAGATATCAATGAGCAGTTCTTC.

This rearrangement joins TRBV7-2 to TRBJ2-5; D perhaps matches TRBD2 (5 bases). V lost 5 bases to trimming and J lost 1 base, with 14 bases between them. Per the germline V gene, CDR1 is SGHTA and CDR2 is FQGNSA. This CDR3 contains 15 residues. CDR3: CASSPNAGPQETQYF. The CDR3 coding sequence is TGTGCCAGCAGCCCCAATGCGGGCCCCCAAGAGACCCAGTACTTC.

This clone was seen just once. V gene TRBV7-2 combines with J gene TRBJ2-1; D is undetermined. Trimming stripped 1 base from V and 7 bases from J, with 8 bases between. The CDR3 runs 13 residues. The germline V gene encodes CDR1 SGHTA and CDR2 FQGNSA. DNA for the CDR3: TGTGCCAGCAGCTTAGTACTCTCGAATGAGCAGTTCTTC. Protein sequence: CASSLVLSNEQFF.

CDR3 nucleotide sequence: TGTGCCAGCAGTACCCCCGGGGCAGATACGCAGTATTTT. It specifies CASSTPGADTQYF. V is TRBV6-5 and J is TRBJ2-3, with a possible D match to TRBD2 (5 bases). V was pared by 5 bases and J by 4 bases, with 10 bases between. There are 13 residues in the CDR3. The germline V gene encodes CDR1 MNHEY and CDR2 SVGAGI.

The rearrangement links TRBV5-1 to TRBJ2-1, with 7 bases lining up with TRBD2. Germline CDR1 reads SGHRS; CDR2 reads YFSETQ. The CDR3 is 15 amino acids. The junction had 6 bases not matched to a gene; V was cut back by 5 bases and J by 1 base. The CDR3 bases are TGCGCCAGCAGGTCGGCGGGACTATCCTACAATGAGCAGTTCTTC. It yields the protein CASRSAGLSYNEQFF.